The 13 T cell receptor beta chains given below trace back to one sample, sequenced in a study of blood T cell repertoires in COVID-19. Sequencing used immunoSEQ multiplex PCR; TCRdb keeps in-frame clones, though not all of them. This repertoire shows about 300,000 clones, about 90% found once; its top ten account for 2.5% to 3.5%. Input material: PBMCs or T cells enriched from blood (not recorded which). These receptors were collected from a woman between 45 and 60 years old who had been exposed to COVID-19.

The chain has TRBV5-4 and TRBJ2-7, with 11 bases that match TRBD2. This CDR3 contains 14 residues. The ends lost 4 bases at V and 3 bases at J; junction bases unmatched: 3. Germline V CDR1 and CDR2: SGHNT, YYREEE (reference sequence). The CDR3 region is CASSPTSGGYEQYF. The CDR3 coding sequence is TGTGCCAGCAGCCCTACTAGCGGGGGCTACGAGCAGTACTTC.

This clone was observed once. For the CDR3, the DNA is TGCGCCAGCGCTGAGCACTATACTAATGAAAAACTGTTTTTT. Translated, it gives CASAEHYTNEKLFF. V usage is TRBV5-1 and J usage is TRBJ1-4; D is undetermined. This CDR3 spans 14 amino acids. CDR1 and CDR2 (germline): SGHRS, YFSETQ. Trimming left V 7 bases short and J 2 bases short, with 12 bases between.

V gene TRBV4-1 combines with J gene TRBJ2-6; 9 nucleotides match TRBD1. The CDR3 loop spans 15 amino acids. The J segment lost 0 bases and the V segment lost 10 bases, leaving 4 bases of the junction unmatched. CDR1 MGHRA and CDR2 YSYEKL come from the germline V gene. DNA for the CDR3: TGCGCCACGGGACAGGGTTACTCTGGGGCCAACGTCCTGACTTTC. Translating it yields CATGQGYSGANVLTF.

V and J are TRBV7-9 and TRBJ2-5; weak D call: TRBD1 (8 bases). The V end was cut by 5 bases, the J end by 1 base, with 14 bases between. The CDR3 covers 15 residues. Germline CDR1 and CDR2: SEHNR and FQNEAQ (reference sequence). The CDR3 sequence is CASSQQGGFQETQYF. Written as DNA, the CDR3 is TGTGCCAGCAGCCAACAGGGGGGGTTCCAAGAGACCCAGTACTTC.

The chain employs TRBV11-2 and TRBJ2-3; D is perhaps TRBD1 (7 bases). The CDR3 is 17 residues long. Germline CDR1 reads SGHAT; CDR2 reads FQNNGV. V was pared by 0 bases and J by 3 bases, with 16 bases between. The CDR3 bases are TGTGCCAGCAGCTTAGAGTACAGGGGAGGAGCGACAGATACGCAGTATTTT. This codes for CASSLEYRGGATDTQYF.

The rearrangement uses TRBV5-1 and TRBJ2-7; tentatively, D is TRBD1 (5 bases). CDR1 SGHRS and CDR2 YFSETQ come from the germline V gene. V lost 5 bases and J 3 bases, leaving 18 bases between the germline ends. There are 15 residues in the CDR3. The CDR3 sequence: CASSVAGSERYEQYF. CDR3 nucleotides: TGCGCCAGCAGTGTCGCAGGGTCCGAACGCTACGAGCAGTACTTC.

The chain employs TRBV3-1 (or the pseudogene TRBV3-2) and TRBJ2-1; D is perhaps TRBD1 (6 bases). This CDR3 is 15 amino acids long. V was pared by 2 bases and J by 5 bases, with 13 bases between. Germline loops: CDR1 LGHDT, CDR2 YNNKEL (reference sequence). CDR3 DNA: TGTGCCAGCAGCCAACTACAGGGCGCCAACAATGAGCAGTTCTTC. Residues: CASSQLQGANNEQFF.

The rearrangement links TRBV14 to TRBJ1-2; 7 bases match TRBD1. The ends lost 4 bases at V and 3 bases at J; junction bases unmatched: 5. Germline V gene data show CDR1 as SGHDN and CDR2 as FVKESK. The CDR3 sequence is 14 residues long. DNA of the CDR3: TGTGCCAGCAGCCCGACAGGGTTGTACTATGGCTACACCTTC. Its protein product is CASSPTGLYYGYTF.

CDR3 loop: CASSPGGFQSYNEQFF. CDR3 DNA sequence: TGTGCCAGCAGCCCAGGGGGTTTCCAGTCCTACAATGAGCAGTTCTTC. V usage is TRBV13 and J usage is TRBJ2-1; 7 positions match TRBD1. V lost 5 bases to trimming and J lost 1 base; unmatched junction nucleotides: 8. Per the germline V gene, CDR1 is PRHDT and CDR2 is FYEKMQ (reference sequence). This CDR3 is 16 amino acids long.

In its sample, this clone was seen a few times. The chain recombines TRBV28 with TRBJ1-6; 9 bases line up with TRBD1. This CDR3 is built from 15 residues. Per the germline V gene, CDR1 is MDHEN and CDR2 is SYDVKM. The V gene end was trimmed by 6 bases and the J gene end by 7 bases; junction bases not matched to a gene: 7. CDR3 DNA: TGTGCCAGCAGGGGGGACAGGGTCGAGAATTCACCCCTCCACTTT. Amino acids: CASRGDRVENSPLHF.

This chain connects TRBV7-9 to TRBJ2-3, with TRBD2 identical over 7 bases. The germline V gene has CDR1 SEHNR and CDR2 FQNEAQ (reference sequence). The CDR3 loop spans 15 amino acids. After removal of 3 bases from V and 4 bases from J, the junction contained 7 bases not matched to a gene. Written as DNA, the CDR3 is TGTGCCAGCAGCTTCGGACCGGGAGGTGCAGATACGCAGTATTTT. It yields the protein CASSFGPGGADTQYF.

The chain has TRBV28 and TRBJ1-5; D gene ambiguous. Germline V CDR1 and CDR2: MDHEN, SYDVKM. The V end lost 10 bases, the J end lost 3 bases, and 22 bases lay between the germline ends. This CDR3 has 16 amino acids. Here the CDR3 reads CATLPLGESNNQPQHF. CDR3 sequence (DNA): TGTGCCACCCTTCCCCTCGGGGAGTCGAACAATCAGCCCCAGCATTTT.

CDR3 sequence reads: CSVGTGDEKLFF. The CDR3 DNA follows: TGCAGCGTGGGGACAGGGGATGAAAAACTGTTTTTT. The V call is TRBV29-1, the J call TRBJ1-4, with 10 bases lining up with TRBD1. The length of the CDR3 is 12 residues. CDR1 is SQVTM and CDR2 is ANQGSEA in the germline V gene. J was trimmed by 6 bases and V by 6 bases; bases with no gene match: 1.